These 10 T cell receptor beta chains were all obtained from the same sample, sequenced in a study of blood T cell repertoires in COVID-19. The protocol was immunoSEQ multiplex PCR, while the TCRdb copy is restricted to in-frame clones and leaves out a portion. The repertoire consists of about 280,000 clones, with 70% to 90% occurring once and the leading ten covering less than 10%. The specimen sequenced was peripheral blood. The receptors were gathered from a man between 18 and 29 years old with active or convalescent COVID-19.

The genes are TRBV27 and TRBJ1-2; tentatively, D is TRBD1 (5 bases). The length of the CDR3 is 13 residues. The V end was cut by 5 bases, the J end by 4 bases, with 11 bases between. Germline V lookup: CDR1 MNHEY, CDR2 SMNVEV (reference sequence). The CDR3 sequence: CASSMGRVYGYTF. For the CDR3, the DNA is TGTGCCAGCAGTATGGGCAGGGTCTATGGCTACACCTTC.

As DNA, the CDR3 is TGTGCCAGCAGCCAAGAGGGGGCCGGGGGGTCAGGCACAGATACGCAGTATTTT. This codes for CASSQEGAGGSGTDTQYF. J is TRBJ2-3 and V is TRBV3-1 (or the pseudogene TRBV3-2); weak D call: TRBD2 (7 bases). Germline assignment: CDR1 LGHDT and CDR2 YNNKEL (reference sequence). This CDR3 is built from 18 residues. Trimming shortened V by 0 bases and J by 1 base, and 17 bases separated the two germline ends.

The genes are TRBV20-1 and TRBJ2-2, with TRBD2 as a possible D gene (5 bases). Germline V gene sequence: CDR1 DFQATT, CDR2 SNEGSKA (reference sequence). The CDR3 totals 15 residues. V was shortened by 3 bases and J by 5 bases, with 16 bases between the two germline ends. CDR3 amino acids: CSASRLNRGTGELFF. DNA of the CDR3: TGCAGTGCTAGTCGCCTGAACCGCGGGACCGGGGAGCTGTTTTTT.

The chain links TRBV3-1 (or the pseudogene TRBV3-2) to TRBJ2-3; TRBD2 matches 7 bases. V lost 0 bases and J lost 2; bases outside the gene matches: 11. CDR1 is LGHDT, CDR2 YNNKEL, per germline (reference sequence). This CDR3 is 18 amino acids long. The CDR3 DNA is TGTGCCAGCAGCCAAGATCTCGCGCGGGAGACATACACAGATACGCAGTATTTT. Translated, it gives CASSQDLARETYTDTQYF.

This clone was counted a few times. The chain links TRBV6-6 to TRBJ2-7; a possible D gene is TRBD2 (5 bases). This CDR3 has 16 residues. V lost 4 bases and J 2 bases, leaving 18 bases between the germline ends. Germline CDR1 is MNHNY and CDR2 is SVGAGI (reference sequence). The CDR3 region is CASSSKMQLLAYEQYF. In nucleotides, the CDR3 is TGTGCCAGCAGTTCCAAAATGCAGTTACTAGCCTACGAGCAGTACTTC.

The V call is TRBV10-2, the J call TRBJ2-1; D possibly corresponds to TRBD2 (6 bases). With 5 bases removed from V and 0 bases from J, the gap between germline ends came to 14 bases. CDR1 is WSHSY and CDR2 is SAAADI in the germline V gene. This CDR3 region has 16 residues. CDR3 in amino acids: CASSNWGVGSYNEQFF. The CDR3 region has the DNA TGCGCCAGCAGTAATTGGGGGGTGGGCTCCTACAATGAGCAGTTCTTC.

The genes are TRBV21-1 and TRBJ2-1; the table's D call, TRBD1, has no DNA check behind it. TRBV21-1 is a listed pseudogene. The CDR3 has 16 residues. The CDR3 is CASSKGARGRTREQFF. In DNA, the CDR3 is TGTGCCAGCAGCAAAGGGGCAAGGGGTAGGACGCGTGAGCAGTTCTTC.

The chain uses TRBV25-1 and TRBJ2-3; TRBD2 aligns across 8 bases. The trim removed 5 bases at V and 2 bases at J, leaving 9 bases unmatched. Germline lookup yields CDR1 MGHDK and CDR2 SYGVNS. The CDR3 runs to 16 residues. The CDR3 DNA reads as TGTGCCAGCAGTATATCAGCGGGGGCCTTCACAGATACGCAGTATTTT. Its protein product is CASSISAGAFTDTQYF.

The V call is TRBV27, the J call TRBJ2-5; a weak D match, TRBD1 (5 bases). CDR3 length equals 18 residues. Germline assignment: CDR1 MNHEY and CDR2 SMNVEV (reference sequence). The V and J ends lost 4 bases and 0 bases respectively, with 21 bases between them. The CDR3: CASSSYPRVGQYQETQYF. The CDR3 bases are TGTGCCAGCAGTTCCTATCCCAGGGTTGGCCAGTACCAAGAGACCCAGTACTTC.

This rearrangement joins TRBV9 to TRBJ1-2, with 7 bases identical to TRBD1. Per germline, CDR1 SGDLS and CDR2 YYNGEE. V shed 0 bases, J shed 2 bases, and the junction held 10 bases outside the gene matches. The CDR3 runs to 17 residues. The CDR3 here is CASSVAGQTGPNYGYTF. In DNA form, the CDR3 reads TGTGCCAGCAGCGTAGCGGGACAGACGGGTCCCAACTATGGCTACACCTTC.